These T cell receptor beta chains were read from a single sample in a study of blood T cell repertoires in COVID-19. The repertoire was sequenced with immunoSEQ multiplex PCR; TCRdb's copy has only in-frame clones and lacks some. The table has just over 200,000 clones, roughly 80% seen once. The sequenced sample consisted of peripheral blood. The receptors stem from a woman between 65 and 79 years old with acute or convalescent COVID-19. Both conserved end residues are part of each CDR3. The D gene is left open where the match is weak. Expanded clones are given a class, and other clones once, few, many or no size at all.

clone_size	j_call	v_call	d_call	cdr3_aa	cdr3_nt
.	TRBJ2-1	TRBV24-1	TRBD1	CATSDPGPGQGRNEQFF	TGTGCCACCAGTGACCCCGGGCCAGGACAGGGTAGGAATGAGCAGTTCTTC
.	TRBJ1-4	TRBV2	.	CASSDLGVSNEKLFF	TGTGCCAGCAGTGATTTAGGGGTATCTAATGAAAAACTGTTTTTT
.	TRBJ2-7	TRBV18	.	CASSGGPRDYEQYF	TGTGCCAGCTCGGGTGGACCGAGGGACTACGAGCAGTACTTC
once	TRBJ2-2	TRBV19	TRBD2	CASSMSLAGVVGVTGELFF	TGTGCCAGTAGTATGTCACTAGCGGGAGTAGTGGGAGTCACCGGGGAGCTGTTTTTT
.	TRBJ2-2	TRBV14	.	CASSQLIRTGELFF	TGTGCCAGCAGCCAATTGATCCGGACCGGGGAGCTGTTTTTT
.	TRBJ2-1	TRBV27	TRBD2	CASSSRRAGVGYNEQFF	TGTGCCAGCAGTTCTCGAAGAGCGGGAGTAGGTTACAATGAGCAGTTCTTC
once	TRBJ2-2	TRBV3-1/TRBV3-2	.	CASSPQGRAGTGELFF	TGTGCCAGCAGCCCTCAGGGTAGGGCTGGAACCGGGGAGCTGTTTTTT
.	TRBJ1-6	TRBV3-1/TRBV3-2	.	CASSQEVRGSPLHF	TGTGCCAGCAGCCAAGAAGTCAGGGGTTCACCCCTCCACTTT
.	TRBJ1-5	TRBV5-1	TRBD1	CASSLGTGISNQPQHF	TGCGCCAGCAGCTTGGGGACAGGGATAAGCAATCAGCCCCAGCATTTT
.	TRBJ1-3	TRBV29-1	TRBD1	CSVRGQGSWTEHF	TGCAGCGTTAGGGGACAGGGCTCATGGACCGAACACTTT
once	TRBJ2-5	TRBV10-3	TRBD2	CAISSGGLAGVGETQYF	TGTGCCATCAGTTCAGGGGGACTAGCGGGAGTTGGAGAGACCCAGTACTTC
few	TRBJ2-7	TRBV13	TRBD2	CASRKRGDPHEQYF	TGTGCCAGCAGGAAGCGGGGCGACCCCCACGAGCAGTACTTC
.	TRBJ2-2	TRBV14	.	CASSQWRASTGELFF	TGTGCCAGCAGCCAATGGAGAGCGAGCACCGGGGAGCTGTTTTTT
.	TRBJ2-2	TRBV11-2	.	CASSPWGRSGELFF	TGTGCCAGCAGCCCGTGGGGGAGGAGCGGGGAGCTGTTTTTT
.	TRBJ2-1	TRBV30	.	CAWSTGSGAYNEQFF	TGTGCCTGGAGTACAGGTAGCGGCGCCTACAATGAGCAGTTCTTC
once	TRBJ1-4	TRBV29-1	.	CSVSGGDLNEKLFF	TGCAGCGTCTCGGGAGGGGACCTAAATGAAAAACTGTTTTTT
few	TRBJ2-1	TRBV10-3	TRBD2	CAIRGLVGDGEQFF	TGTGCCATCAGGGGACTAGTAGGGGACGGTGAGCAGTTCTTC
.	TRBJ2-5	TRBV7-2	.	CASSLLGETQYF	TGTGCCAGCAGCTTACTAGGAGAGACCCAGTACTTC
few	TRBJ2-1	TRBV2	.	CASVGLHLNEQFF	TGTGCCAGCGTCGGACTGCATCTCAATGAGCAGTTCTTC
.	TRBJ2-1	TRBV19	.	CASSMKDRLHEQFF	TGTGCCAGTAGTATGAAGGACAGACTCCATGAGCAGTTCTTC
.	TRBJ2-3	TRBV10-3	TRBD2	CATRTSGNLGGTDTQYF	TGTGCCACTAGGACTAGCGGGAACCTCGGGGGCACAGATACGCAGTATTTT
.	TRBJ1-2	TRBV28	.	CATFNGLTMAGYTF	TGTGCCACCTTCAACGGATTAACTATGGCTGGCTACACCTTC
.	TRBJ2-1	TRBV27	TRBD1	CASSRRQGPHNEQFF	TGTGCCAGCAGTCGTCGACAGGGTCCACACAATGAGCAGTTCTTC
.	TRBJ2-1	TRBV7-6	TRBD2	CASSLGTSADTEQFF	TGTGCCAGCAGCTTAGGGACTAGCGCAGACACTGAGCAGTTCTTC
many	TRBJ1-2	TRBV5-1	TRBD1	CASSQGQAGGYTF	TGCGCCAGCAGCCAGGGACAGGCCGGGGGCTACACCTTC
few	TRBJ2-2	TRBV19	.	CASSPVEANTGELFF	TGTGCCAGTAGTCCGGTGGAGGCGAACACCGGGGAGCTGTTTTTT
.	TRBJ2-3	TRBV5-8	TRBD2	CASSRNAGGHPVRIDTQYF	TGTGCCAGCAGCCGTAATGCGGGAGGTCACCCGGTGAGAATAGATACGCAGTATTTT
.	TRBJ1-2	TRBV9	.	CASSVEQRNYGYTF	TGTGCCAGCAGCGTAGAACAGAGAAACTATGGCTACACCTTC
.	TRBJ2-3	TRBV5-1	.	CASSLGGPGTDTQYF	TGCGCCAGCAGCTTGGGAGGGCCCGGAACAGATACGCAGTATTTT
few	TRBJ2-7	TRBV3-1/TRBV3-2	TRBD2	CASSQGLAGLSYEQYF	TGTGCCAGCAGCCAAGGACTAGCGGGACTCTCCTACGAGCAGTACTTC
.	TRBJ1-5	TRBV5-1	TRBD1	CASSPGTGGGQPQHF	TGCGCCAGCAGCCCCGGGACAGGTGGGGGTCAGCCCCAGCATTTT
.	TRBJ2-7	TRBV11-2	.	CASSLSLASYEQYF	TGTGCCAGCAGCTTATCCCTAGCATCCTACGAGCAGTACTTC
.	TRBJ1-2	TRBV10-3	.	CAISPRQDLLLGYTF	TGTGCCATCAGCCCAAGACAGGACCTCCTTCTTGGCTACACCTTC
.	TRBJ1-3	TRBV19	TRBD1	CASSIRDRENGNTIYF	TGTGCCAGTAGTATTCGGGACAGGGAAAATGGAAACACCATATATTTT
.	TRBJ2-7	TRBV3-1/TRBV3-2	.	CASSQDSQGFYEQYF	TGTGCCAGCAGCCAAGACTCCCAGGGATTCTACGAGCAGTACTTC
.	TRBJ1-5	TRBV5-1	.	CASSPDGQGLSQPQHF	TGCGCCAGCAGCCCGGATGGCCAGGGGTTAAGTCAGCCCCAGCATTTT
.	TRBJ1-6	TRBV6-5	TRBD1	CASRARQGPLHF	TGTGCCAGCAGAGCACGACAGGGCCCCCTCCACTTT
.	TRBJ1-4	TRBV30	TRBD1	CAWSGGRGTNEKLFF	TGTGCCTGGTCAGGGGGAAGGGGAACTAATGAAAAACTGTTTTTT
.	TRBJ2-2	TRBV10-3	.	CAVGPGLPTGELFF	TGTGCCGTCGGCCCGGGACTCCCGACGGGGGAGCTGTTTTTT
.	TRBJ1-3	TRBV29-1	.	CSVAGAGNTIYF	TGCAGCGTAGCAGGGGCTGGAAACACCATATATTTT
.	TRBJ1-6	TRBV30	.	CAWRSSYNSPLHF	TGTGCCTGGAGGAGCTCCTATAATTCACCCCTCCACTTT
once	TRBJ2-6	TRBV5-6	.	CASSLRGAGANVLTF	TGTGCCAGCAGCTTGCGGGGAGCCGGGGCCAACGTCCTGACTTTC